A single sample gave rise to the 32 T cell receptor beta chains below, sequenced in a study of T cells in Graves' hyperthyroidism and ophthalmopathy. There were TCR beta CDR3 regions amplified from RNA transcripts. A set of HTBI primers served as the primers for a first-round RT-PCR of the TCR CDR3. TCRdb itself ran the multiplex PCR reads through MiXCR, one entry per CDR3 protein. The data show a few hundred thousand distinct CDR3 sequences, roughly 46% seen once. Sequencing used peripheral blood or thyroid tissue (not recorded which). These receptors all come from an adult woman with Graves' disease, either hyperthyroidism or ophthalmopathy (not recorded which).

The V gene is TRBV28, the J gene TRBJ1-1, with no clear D. The germline V and J ends were trimmed by 6 bases and 5 bases, with 13 bases remaining between them. CDR1 and CDR2 from the germline V gene are MDHEN and SYDVKM. CDR3 length: 13 amino acids. The CDR3 spells CASSLISGTEAFF. CDR3 bases: TGTGCCAGCAGCCTCATTTCCGGGACTGAAGCTTTCTTT.

V and J are TRBV7-2 and TRBJ2-6, with unresolved D. The CDR3 has 16 amino acids. The germline CDR1 and CDR2 sequences are SGHTA and FQGNSA. Trimming took off 0 bases at V and 0 bases at J, with 6 bases between the two ends. The CDR3 is CASSLAQVSGANVLTF. CDR3 nucleotide sequence: TGTGCCAGCAGCTTAGCGCAAGTCTCTGGGGCCAACGTCCTGACTTTC.

This clonotype turned up a few times. V usage is TRBV29-1 and J usage is TRBJ2-2, with D possibly TRBD1 on 6 matching bases. CDR3 length equals 13 residues. V dropped 4 bases and J dropped 4 bases, with 10 bases sitting between them. The V gene's germline CDR1 is SQVTM and CDR2 ANQGSEA. The CDR3 bases are TGCAGCGTTGTCAGGGGCGGCACCGGGGAGCTGTTTTTT. This codes for CSVVRGGTGELFF.

This clonotype was recorded a few times. The junction differs from germline at one of its ends, possibly a read error. V and J are TRBV11-2 and TRBJ2-6; 7 nucleotides align to TRBD2. The CDR3 sequence is 11 residues long. Germline V CDR1 and CDR2: SGHAT, FQNNGV. This CDR3 reads CASSLVGLGGF. CDR3 bases: TGTGCCAGCAGCTTAGTGGGCCTGGGAGGGTTT.

The chain combines TRBV20-1 with TRBJ2-7; 7 bases agree with TRBD1. The trim removed 3 bases at V and 4 bases at J, leaving 12 bases unmatched. Per germline, CDR1 DFQATT and CDR2 SNEGSKA (reference sequence). The CDR3 consists of 15 residues. The CDR3 DNA follows: TGCAGTGCTAGCGGTTCACAGGGGAGATCATACGAGCAGTACTTC. The encoded protein is CSASGSQGRSYEQYF.

The chain is built from TRBV24-1 and TRBJ2-2; 10 nucleotides align to TRBD1. CDR1 and CDR2 (germline): KGHDR, SFDVKD. The CDR3 sequence is 14 residues long. After removal of 10 bases from V and 7 bases from J, the junction contained 8 bases not matched to a gene. The CDR3 spells CATERRDRGGELFF. The DNA for the CDR3 is TGTGCCACAGAACGCAGGGACAGGGGCGGGGAGCTGTTTTTT.

At least ten counts were recorded for this clonotype. V is TRBV6-5 and J is TRBJ2-2, with D perhaps TRBD2 (6 bases). Germline loops: CDR1 MNHEY, CDR2 SVGAGI. The germline V and J ends were trimmed by 10 bases and 5 bases, with 20 bases remaining between them. This CDR3 spans 15 amino acids. CDR3 amino acids: CATLGLPFRTGELFF. The CDR3 DNA follows: TGTGCCACCCTGGGACTCCCGTTTCGAACCGGGGAGCTGTTTTTT.

The chain carries TRBV19 and TRBJ1-1; D possibly corresponds to TRBD1 (5 bases). V lost 6 bases and J lost 4, with 12 bases in between. The CDR3 sequence is 13 residues long. CDR1 and CDR2 from the germline V gene are LNHDA and SQIVND (reference sequence). The DNA of the CDR3 is TGTGCCAGTAGGAAGGGGAGGGGCACTGAAGCTTTCTTT. Protein sequence: CASRKGRGTEAFF.

This clonotype has ten or more counts. The chain links TRBV6-6 to TRBJ2-2, with D possibly TRBD2 on 5 matching bases. Germline CDR1 reads MNHNY; CDR2 reads SVGAGI (reference sequence). The V gene lost 0 bases and the J gene lost 5 bases, with 10 bases spanning the gap. CDR3 length: 15 residues. Here the CDR3 reads CASSYSGGETGELFF. In DNA form, the CDR3 reads TGTGCCAGCAGTTACTCTGGTGGGGAGACCGGGGAGCTGTTTTTT.

Many counts were recorded for this clonotype. This rearrangement joins TRBV5-6 to TRBJ1-1; D call uncertain. This CDR3 is 16 amino acids long. From germline, CDR1 is SGHDT and CDR2 YYEEEE. Trimming removed 4 bases at V and 4 bases at J, with 20 bases between. Here the CDR3 reads CASSNIRNKAITEAFF. The CDR3 DNA follows: TGTGCCAGCAGCAATATCCGGAACAAGGCCATCACTGAAGCTTTCTTT.

The V gene is TRBV2, the J gene TRBJ1-1; D remains ambiguous. CDR1 SNHLY and CDR2 FYNNEI come from the germline V gene. V gave up 2 bases and J gave up 1 base, with 8 bases separating them. The CDR3 runs to 14 residues. CDR3 residues: CASSELFGNTEAFF. CDR3 bases: TGTGCCAGCAGTGAATTGTTCGGGAACACTGAAGCTTTCTTT. The whole variable domain, remainder taken from reference TRBV2 and TRBJ1-1, is EPEVTQTPSHQVTQMGQEVILRCVPISNHLYFYWYRQILGQKVEFLVSFYNNEISEKSEIFDDQFSVERPDGSNFTLKIRSTKLEDSAMYFCASSELFGNTEAFFGQGTRLTVV.

The rearrangement joins TRBV6-4 to TRBJ2-3, with D possibly TRBD2 on 6 matching bases. The length of the CDR3 is 14 residues. The germline gives CDR1 MRHNA, CDR2 SNTAGT. V was pared by 5 bases and J by 5 bases, with 14 bases between. The CDR3 protein is CASSYTEGRDTQYF. In DNA form, the CDR3 reads TGTGCCAGCAGTTACACGGAGGGAAGAGATACGCAGTATTTT.

This sequence joins TRBV29-1 and TRBJ1-5; 8 bases agree with TRBD1. Germline V lookup: CDR1 SQVTM, CDR2 ANQGSEA. With 5 bases clipped from V and 7 bases from J, the junction kept 7 bases outside the gene matches. The CDR3 is made up of 13 amino acids. CDR3 region: CSVTGQGGQPQHF. CDR3 DNA sequence: TGCAGCGTTACAGGACAGGGAGGGCAGCCCCAGCATTTT.

The rearrangement links TRBV9 to TRBJ1-6; 8 bases line up with TRBD1. CDR1 is SGDLS, CDR2 YYNGEE, per germline. The CDR3 length is 16 residues. The trim removed 3 bases at V and 7 bases at J, leaving 9 bases unmatched. The CDR3 here is CASSELRDRRNSPLHF. The CDR3 bases are TGTGCCAGCAGCGAACTCCGGGACAGGAGAAATTCACCCCTCCACTTT.

At least ten counts were recorded for this clonotype. This chain joins TRBV5-4 and TRBJ1-6; D not certain. Germline V gene sequence: CDR1 SGHNT, CDR2 YYREEE (reference sequence). This CDR3 has 10 residues. Deletions cut 0 bases from V and 14 bases from J, with 3 bases between. The CDR3 nucleotides are TGTGCCAGCAGCTTGGTAGCCCTCCACTTT. Translated: CASSLVALHF.

This clonotype was detected a few times. V gene TRBV7-8 combines with J gene TRBJ2-7; no definite D call. Germline V CDR1 and CDR2: SGHVS, FQNEAQ. The CDR3 consists of 15 residues. The V end lost 8 bases, the J end lost 2 bases, and 19 bases lay between the germline ends. The CDR3 DNA reads as TGTGCCAGCTCACCAATCGGGCCAAGCACCTACGAGCAGTACTTC. Its protein is CASSPIGPSTYEQYF.

This sequence joins TRBV5-4 and TRBJ2-5, with a tentative D call TRBD2 (5 bases). The CDR3 spans 14 residues. The germline gives CDR1 SGHNT, CDR2 YYREEE (reference sequence). V lost 4 bases and J 2 bases, leaving 12 bases between the germline ends. CDR3 in DNA: TGTGCCAGCAGCACCTTCGGGGTTCAAGAGACCCAGTACTTC. Its translation: CASSTFGVQETQYF.

This clonotype is a singleton in its sample. V usage is TRBV12-3 or TRBV12-4 and J usage is TRBJ1-3; tentative D call: TRBD1 (5 bases). V was pared by 6 bases and J by 2 bases, with 20 bases between. The CDR3 is 17 residues long. CDR3 loop: CASSLNRLAGPGNTIYF. CDR3 coding DNA: TGTGCCAGCAGCTTAAATCGACTAGCGGGACCTGGAAACACCATATATTTT.

The V gene is TRBV9, the J gene TRBJ2-5; D call uncertain. Germline CDR1 SGDLS, CDR2 YYNGEE. This CDR3 has 13 amino acids. Trimming took off 7 bases at V and 1 base at J, with 11 bases between the two ends. The CDR3 coding sequence is TGTGCCAGCGGCGGTGGTGGCCAAGAGACCCAGTACTTC. It yields the protein CASGGGGQETQYF.

V is TRBV7-8 and J is TRBJ1-2; TRBD1 matches at 9 bases. The V segment lost 4 bases and the J segment 8 bases; nucleotides outside the gene matches: 11. This CDR3 region has 15 residues. The germline V gene encodes CDR1 SGHVS and CDR2 FQNEAQ. CDR3 coding DNA: TGTGCCAGCAGCTCGGCCCGACAGGGGGGCTACGGCTACACCTTC. It translates to CASSSARQGGYGYTF.

The chain links TRBV13 to TRBJ1-6; D gene uncertain. The germline V gene has CDR1 PRHDT and CDR2 FYEKMQ (reference sequence). Trimming removed 5 bases from V and 3 bases from J, with 17 bases in between. The CDR3 loop spans 17 amino acids. For the CDR3, the DNA is TGTGCCAGCAGCGGACGTCGAGAATCAAGCTATAATTCACCCCTCCACTTT. Its protein product is CASSGRRESSYNSPLHF.

On this clonotype: It is unclear where the CDR3 begins or ends on the DNA, so no DNA is shown, and the CDR3 is as TCRdb lists it. The CDR3 is CASSLWGSGNTF. The chain has TRBV5-1 and TRBJ1-2; the table's D call, TRBD1, was not checked against the DNA. The CDR3 numbers 12 amino acids, ends counted. CDR1 SGHRS and CDR2 YFSETQ come from the germline V gene.

This clonotype showed up many times. J is TRBJ1-5 and V is TRBV7-2, with 7 bases matching TRBD1. This CDR3 has 14 amino acids. V gave up 4 bases and J gave up 7 bases; unmatched junction bases: 7. Looked up from germline, CDR1 is SGHTA and CDR2 is FQGNSA. The CDR3 sequence: CASSSRQGGQPQHF. The DNA of the CDR3 is TGTGCCAGCAGCTCGCGTCAGGGGGGACAGCCCCAGCATTTT. Using reference TRBV7-2 and TRBJ1-5 for the parts outside the CDR3, the full variable domain is GAGVSQSPSNKVTEKGKDVELRCDPISGHTALYWYRQSLGQGLEFLIYFQGNSAPDKSGLPSDRFSAERTGGSVSTLTIQRTQQEDSAVYLCASSSRQGGQPQHFGDGTRLSIL.

This clonotype was seen many times. This sequence joins TRBV19 and TRBJ1-3; D not resolved. The V and J ends lost 5 bases and 4 bases respectively, with 12 bases between them. CDR1 is LNHDA and CDR2 is SQIVND in the germline V gene (reference sequence). The CDR3 runs to 14 residues. The CDR3 DNA reads TGTGCCAGTAGTGACCCCGGACGGGGAAACACCATATATTTT. It encodes CASSDPGRGNTIYF.

Written as DNA, the CDR3 is TGTGCCAGCAAACTCGGGACTAGCGCCTTGCTTACGCAGTATTTT. Amino acid sequence: CASKLGTSALLTQYF. The rearrangement links TRBV12-3 or TRBV12-4 to TRBJ2-3, with 10 bases fitting TRBD2. V shed 7 bases and J 8 bases; nucleotides not matched to a gene: 12. The CDR3 is 15 residues long.

CDR3: CSVEPQSLGRETQYF. The CDR3 coding sequence is TGCAGCGTTGAACCCCAGAGTTTGGGTCGTGAGACCCAGTACTTC. The V and J genes are TRBV29-1 and TRBJ2-5; D not certain. V gave up 2 bases and J gave up 5 bases, with 18 bases separating them. Germline V lookup: CDR1 SQVTM, CDR2 ANQGSEA. The CDR3 contains 15 residues. Full variable domain (outside the CDR3, taken from reference TRBV29-1 and TRBJ2-5): SAVISQKPSRDICQRGTSLTIQCQVDSQVTMMFWYRQQPGQSLTLIATANQGSEATYESGFVIDKFPISRPNLTFSTLTVSNMSPEDSSIYLCSVEPQSLGRETQYFGPGTRLLVL.

This clonotype was seen repeatedly, ten times or more. The CDR3 loop is CASSGRTLPNSPLHF. The CDR3 coding sequence is TGTGCCAGCAGCGGCAGGACACTGCCGAATTCACCCCTCCACTTT. The chain links TRBV9 to TRBJ1-6; possibly TRBD1 for D (5 bases). The CDR3 has 15 residues. Per the germline V gene, CDR1 is SGDLS and CDR2 is YYNGEE. V gave up 3 bases and J gave up 7 bases, with 14 bases separating them.

This clonotype was seen more than once but under ten times. V is TRBV7-3 and J is TRBJ1-2; D unresolved. The CDR3 loop spans 15 amino acids. CDR1 is SGHTA and CDR2 is FQGTGA in the germline V gene. Trimming took off 6 bases at V and 4 bases at J, with 18 bases between the two ends. DNA of the CDR3: TGTGCCAGCAGTCCCTCCCCGCCCCAGGTCTATGGCTACACCTTC. It codes for CASSPSPPQVYGYTF.

This clonotype was observed at least ten times. The chain has TRBV11-2 and TRBJ1-1, with TRBD1 as a possible D gene (5 bases). V was clipped by 6 bases and J by 4 bases, with 12 bases between them. The length of the CDR3 is 13 residues. Germline CDR1 reads SGHAT; CDR2 reads FQNNGV. The CDR3 DNA is TGTGCCAGCAGGCCTACGGGGGGCACTGAAGCTTTCTTT. It specifies CASRPTGGTEAFF.

The chain carries TRBV10-3 and TRBJ1-3; D perhaps matches TRBD1 (5 bases). The CDR3 spans 14 residues. The V and J ends lost 2 bases and 8 bases respectively, with 13 bases between them. Per germline, CDR1 ENHRY and CDR2 SYGVKD. For the CDR3, the DNA is TGTGCCATCAGTGAGCTGGGTCGGGGCTACACCATATATTTT. Protein product: CAISELGRGYTIYF.

This clonotype was counted many times. The chain links TRBV7-9 to TRBJ2-5; 7 bases line up with TRBD2. From germline, CDR1 is SEHNR and CDR2 FQNEAQ (reference sequence). Losses at the gene ends were 5 bases for V and 1 base for J; bases not matched to a gene: 10. This CDR3 is built from 16 residues. The CDR3 region is CASSAPFGTTQETQYF. CDR3 nucleotides: TGTGCCAGCAGCGCCCCCTTCGGGACTACCCAAGAGACCCAGTACTTC.

In this sample, this clonotype turned up many times. The gene calls are TRBV7-9 and TRBJ2-5, with D possibly TRBD1 on 5 matching bases. CDR1 is SEHNR and CDR2 is FQNEAQ in the germline V gene (reference sequence). V lost 5 bases and J lost 3, with 7 bases in between. The CDR3 has 12 amino acids. CDR3 coding DNA: TGTGCCAGCAGCGTAGGGGAAGAGACCCAGTACTTC. Protein sequence: CASSVGEETQYF.